A single sample gave rise to the 30 T cell receptor beta chains below, sequenced in a study of cytomegalovirus exposure and HLA in healthy donors. PCR used 60 Vbeta primers and 13 Jbeta primers. This table comes from immunoSEQ multiplex PCR, and its TCRdb copy is limited to in-frame clones, with some not included. Here the sample spans some 170,000 clones, roughly 79% being singletons. Sequencing used PBMCs. The receptors were gathered from a woman aged 18-29 years in good health and CMV-seropositive.

The chain recombines TRBV19 with TRBJ2-7; possible D gene TRBD2, 5 bases. Per germline, CDR1 LNHDA and CDR2 SQIVND (reference sequence). The V end was cut by 3 bases, the J end by 5 bases, with 20 bases between. This CDR3 spans 16 amino acids. The CDR3 region has the DNA TGTGCCAGTAGTATCGTCGGACGGAGGATTACCCACGAGCAGTACTTC. Translation gives CASSIVGRRITHEQYF.

The chain is built from TRBV4-2 and TRBJ2-7; 9 nucleotides align to TRBD1. Germline V gives CDR1 LGHNA, CDR2 YNFKEQ. This CDR3 is 17 amino acids long. V dropped 3 bases and J dropped 3; count of bases not matched to a gene: 12. The CDR3 DNA is TGTGCCAGCAGCCACCCCCGACAGGGGGGGACCATCTACGAGCAGTACTTC. Translated, it gives CASSHPRQGGTIYEQYF.

This clone turned up a few times. The chain is built from TRBV5-4 and TRBJ2-7; tentative D call: TRBD2 (6 bases). V was clipped by 2 bases and J by 0 bases, with 12 bases between them. From germline, CDR1 is SGHNT and CDR2 YYREEE (reference sequence). The CDR3 is 15 residues long. The DNA of the CDR3 is TGTGCCAGCAGCTTCAGTGGGGGAGGCTCCTACGAGCAGTACTTC. Translated: CASSFSGGGSYEQYF.

The chain couples TRBV9 to TRBJ1-2; TRBD1 matches 8 bases. The CDR3 is made up of 16 amino acids. V lost 1 base to trimming and J lost 2 bases; unmatched junction nucleotides: 7. The germline V gene has CDR1 SGDLS and CDR2 YYNGEE. Here the CDR3 reads CASSVLPRTGNYGYTF. As DNA, the CDR3 is TGTGCCAGCAGCGTACTCCCCCGGACAGGGAACTATGGCTACACCTTC.

The CDR3 DNA is TGTGCCAGCAGTGTACGCCCGGGACATGGAGCGGCAAATCAGCCCCAGCATTTT. Translated, it gives CASSVRPGHGAANQPQHF. The chain carries TRBV6-1 and TRBJ1-5, with a weak D call TRBD1 (6 bases). The CDR3 is made up of 18 amino acids. The germline CDR1 and CDR2 sequences are MNHNS and SASEGT. The V gene lost 4 bases and the J gene lost 4 bases, with 23 bases spanning the gap.

The V call is TRBV5-1, the J call TRBJ2-3, with a possible D match to TRBD1 (6 bases). Trimming shortened V by 1 base and J by 0 bases, and 15 bases separated the two germline ends. CDR3 length equals 17 residues. CDR1 is SGHRS and CDR2 is YFSETQ in the germline V gene. CDR3 sequence: CASSLRSGQPSTDTQYF. The CDR3 DNA follows: TGCGCCAGCAGCTTGCGGTCGGGACAACCTAGCACAGATACGCAGTATTTT.

The rearrangement uses TRBV30 and TRBJ1-1; possible D gene TRBD1, 6 bases. The germline V gene has CDR1 GTSNPN and CDR2 SVGIG (reference sequence). The CDR3 totals 13 residues. The V end lost 7 bases, the J end lost 4 bases, and 16 bases lay between the germline ends. The CDR3 loop is CAYTEGGPTEAFF. The CDR3 bases are TGTGCCTACACCGAGGGGGGGCCCACTGAAGCTTTCTTT.

The rearrangement links TRBV13 to TRBJ2-4; 9 nucleotides line up with TRBD2. V lost 3 bases to trimming and J lost 4 bases; unmatched junction nucleotides: 7. The germline V gene has CDR1 PRHDT and CDR2 FYEKMQ (reference sequence). There are 16 residues in the CDR3. The CDR3, as DNA: TGTGCCAGCAGCTTGGGGGCGGGGGGGCCGAAAAACATTCAGTACTTC. Its translation: CASSLGAGGPKNIQYF.

The rearrangement links TRBV29-1 to TRBJ2-3, with TRBD2 matching 8 bases. The CDR3 extends over 15 amino acids. Germline lookup yields CDR1 SQVTM and CDR2 ANQGSEA. The J segment lost 0 bases and the V segment lost 3 bases, leaving 5 bases of the junction unmatched. In DNA form, the CDR3 reads TGCAGCGTTGATATCGGGGGGGGGAGCACAGATACGCAGTATTTT. This encodes CSVDIGGGSTDTQYF.

The table lists this clone with a few counts. The chain recombines TRBV11-2 with TRBJ2-2; TRBD1 aligns across 7 bases. CDR3 size: 17 residues. After removal of 2 bases from V and 4 bases from J, the junction contained 10 bases not matched to a gene. Germline V lookup: CDR1 SGHAT, CDR2 FQNNGV. CDR3 sequence (DNA): TGTGCCAGCAGCTTACTCCAAGGGGGCTATGGCACCGGGGAGCTGTTTTTT. As protein: CASSLLQGGYGTGELFF.

The V and J genes are TRBV11-3 and TRBJ2-2; D gene ambiguous. The CDR3 spans 12 residues. Between the trimmed V and J ends, which lost 2 bases and 8 bases, there was a span of 6 bases. Germline CDR1 and CDR2: SGHNT and YENEEA. The CDR3 DNA reads TGTGCCAGCAGCTTAAATACTGGGGAGCTGTTTTTT. It yields the protein CASSLNTGELFF.

The genes are TRBV29-1 and TRBJ1-5; D gene unclear. This CDR3 has 14 amino acids. Per the germline V gene, CDR1 is SQVTM and CDR2 is ANQGSEA. Trimming pared 4 bases from V and 0 bases from J, leaving 10 bases between. CDR3 DNA: TGCAGCGTTGGGGAGCAGTCTAGCAATCAGCCCCAGCATTTT. Translating it yields CSVGEQSSNQPQHF. The whole variable domain, remainder taken from reference TRBV29-1 and TRBJ1-5, is SAVISQKPSRDICQRGTSLTIQCQVDSQVTMMFWYRQQPGQSLTLIATANQGSEATYESGFVIDKFPISRPNLTFSTLTVSNMSPEDSSIYLCSVGEQSSNQPQHFGDGTRLSIL.

The rearrangement joins TRBV19 to TRBJ1-5, with D possibly TRBD1 on 5 matching bases. CDR1 and CDR2 from the germline V gene are LNHDA and SQIVND (reference sequence). V lost 3 bases to trimming and J lost 2 bases, with 11 bases between them. The CDR3 is made up of 15 amino acids. This chain's CDR3 is CASSITGFGNQPQHF. In nucleotides, the CDR3 is TGTGCCAGTAGTATTACAGGTTTTGGCAATCAGCCCCAGCATTTT. The full variable domain, rest sourced from reference TRBV19 and TRBJ1-5, is DGGITQSPKYLFRKEGQNVTLSCEQNLNHDAMYWYRQDPGQGLRLIYYSQIVNDFQKGDIAEGYSVSREKKESFPLTVTSAQKNPTAFYLCASSITGFGNQPQHFGDGTRLSIL.

V usage is TRBV28 and J usage is TRBJ1-4, with D possibly TRBD1 on 6 matching bases. The CDR3 has 14 amino acids. Between the trimmed V and J ends, which lost 6 bases and 2 bases, there was a span of 10 bases. Germline V gene data show CDR1 as MDHEN and CDR2 as SYDVKM. The CDR3 DNA reads TGTGCCAGCAGGGGGACACTGACTAATGAAAAACTGTTTTTT. It yields the protein CASRGTLTNEKLFF. Complete variable domain (other parts from reference TRBV28 and TRBJ1-4): DVKVTQSSRYLVKRTGEKVFLECVQDMDHENMFWYRQDPGLGLRLIYFSYDVKMKEKGDIPEGYSVSREKKERFSLILESASTNQTSMYLCASRGTLTNEKLFFGSGTQLSVL.

The J gene is TRBJ2-5, the V gene TRBV7-9; 7 bases match TRBD1. CDR1 and CDR2 from the germline V gene are SEHNR and FQNEAQ (reference sequence). After removal of 1 base from V and 3 bases from J, the junction contained 5 bases not matched to a gene. This CDR3 comprises 15 residues. CDR3 sequence reads: CASSLGWGTEETQYF. The DNA for the CDR3 is TGTGCCAGCAGCTTAGGGTGGGGGACAGAAGAGACCCAGTACTTC.

This clone was detected only a few times. V and J are TRBV5-6 and TRBJ2-7, with 7 bases lining up with TRBD1. Trimming removed 0 bases from V and 2 bases from J; junction bases left unmatched: 2. Germline CDR1 SGHDT, CDR2 YYEEEE. The CDR3 totals 14 residues. CDR3 in amino acids: CASSLVGTAYEQYF. The CDR3 coding sequence is TGTGCCAGCAGCTTGGTCGGGACAGCCTACGAGCAGTACTTC.

This chain joins TRBV6-1 and TRBJ1-1, with unresolved D. The CDR3 runs 10 residues. Germline values: CDR1 MNHNS, CDR2 SASEGT. V was trimmed by 2 bases and J by 11 bases, leaving 6 bases between them. CDR3 residues: CASSELRAFF. CDR3 nucleotide sequence: TGTGCCAGCAGTGAATTGAGGGCTTTCTTT.

This clone showed up just a few times. The rearrangement joins TRBV13 to TRBJ2-3, with 9 nucleotides matching TRBD1. The germline V gene encodes CDR1 PRHDT and CDR2 FYEKMQ (reference sequence). Trimming removed 5 bases from V and 6 bases from J; junction bases left unmatched: 12. The CDR3 spans 16 residues. CDR3 sequence: CASSPARDRVSDTQYF. As DNA, the CDR3 is TGTGCCAGCAGCCCCGCCCGGGACAGGGTTTCGGATACGCAGTATTTT. Variable domain in full (rest from reference TRBV13 and TRBJ2-3): AAGVIQSPRHLIKEKRETATLKCYPIPRHDTVYWYQQGPGQDPQFLISFYEKMQSDKGSIPDRFSAQQFSDYHSELNMSSLELGDSALYFCASSPARDRVSDTQYFGPGTRLTVL.

A few counts support this clone. The V and J genes are TRBV11-1 and TRBJ2-7; no definite D call. Trimming stripped 6 bases from V and 5 bases from J, with 14 bases between. From germline, CDR1 is SGHAT and CDR2 FQDESV (reference sequence). This CDR3 has 13 residues. As DNA, the CDR3 is TGTGCCAGCAGTCTACGGAGCGATGACGAGCAGTACTTC. Its protein product is CASSLRSDDEQYF.

This clone was observed a single time. The J gene is TRBJ2-3, the V gene TRBV7-2, with 8 bases matching TRBD1. Trimming removed 10 bases from V and 3 bases from J; junction bases left unmatched: 6. CDR3 length equals 13 residues. From germline, CDR1 is SGHTA and CDR2 FQGNSA. CDR3 amino acids: CATRGLRTDTQYF. The CDR3 DNA reads TGTGCCACCAGGGGGCTGAGGACAGATACGCAGTATTTT.

The CDR3 spells CSPELFNEQFF. CDR3 in DNA: TGCAGTCCGGAGCTCTTCAATGAGCAGTTCTTC. The V call is TRBV20-1, the J call TRBJ2-1; no firm D call. Trimming removed 8 bases from V and 6 bases from J, with 11 bases in between. Germline V gene lookup returns CDR1 DFQATT and CDR2 SNEGSKA (reference sequence). The CDR3 is 11 amino acids.

This chain uses TRBV27 with TRBJ1-6; 9 bases are shared with TRBD1. After removal of 5 bases from V and 6 bases from J, the junction contained 5 bases not matched to a gene. The length of the CDR3 is 15 residues. Germline V gene sequence: CDR1 MNHEY, CDR2 SMNVEV (reference sequence). The CDR3, as DNA: TGTGCCAGCAGTCCAGGGACAGGGAGTAATTCACCCCTCCACTTT. It yields the protein CASSPGTGSNSPLHF.

This chain connects TRBV7-9 to TRBJ1-3, with a weak D call TRBD1 (6 bases). The CDR3 loop spans 15 amino acids. The ends were cut back, 7 bases at V and 4 bases at J, with 17 bases in the middle. From germline, CDR1 is SEHNR and CDR2 FQNEAQ (reference sequence). CDR3 residues: CASIDAGVNGNTIYF. In DNA, the CDR3 is TGTGCCAGCATCGATGCAGGGGTGAACGGAAACACCATATATTTT.

The chain recombines TRBV19 with TRBJ2-5, with D possibly being TRBD1 (6 bases). The better agreement between TRBJ2-7 and the DNA end casts doubt on the J call. The CDR3 length is 13 residues. Germline-derived CDR1 and CDR2 are LNHDA and SQIVND (reference sequence). CDR3 DNA sequence: TGTGCCAGTAGTATGGCACAGGGCTACGAGCAGTACTTC. Amino acid sequence: CASSMAQGYEQYF.

This clone has just a few counts. The rearrangement uses TRBV7-9 and TRBJ2-7; D may be TRBD2 (6 bases). This CDR3 has 13 amino acids. Germline V gene data show CDR1 as SEHNR and CDR2 as FQNEAQ (reference sequence). Trimming pared 4 bases from V and 7 bases from J, leaving 14 bases between. CDR3 residues: CASSSGTGWEQYF. The DNA of the CDR3 is TGTGCCAGCAGCTCTGGGACTGGTTGGGAGCAGTACTTC.

CDR3 loop: CASRRLAGKNEQFF. CDR3 nucleotides: TGTGCCAGCAGGAGACTAGCGGGGAAAAATGAGCAGTTCTTC. The genes are TRBV5-4 and TRBJ2-1; 11 bases align to TRBD2. V trimming: 5 bases; J trimming: 7 bases; junction bases outside the gene matches: 5. The CDR3 covers 14 residues. From germline, CDR1 is SGHNT and CDR2 YYREEE (reference sequence). The full variable domain, completed using reference TRBV5-4 and TRBJ2-1, is ETGVTQSPTHLIKTRGQQVTLRCSSQSGHNTVSWYQQALGQGPQFIFQYYREEENGRGNFPPRFSGLQFPNYSSELNVNALELDDSALYLCASRRLAGKNEQFFGPGTRLTVL.

This clone came up a few times. The rearrangement joins TRBV27 to TRBJ2-7; TRBD1 is a possible D gene (5 bases). V lost 5 bases and J 7 bases, leaving 12 bases between the germline ends. This CDR3 region has 12 residues. CDR1 and CDR2 (germline): MNHEY, SMNVEV (reference sequence). Written as DNA, the CDR3 is TGTGCCAGCAGTGTAAGGACACGGGAGCAGTACTTC. Protein sequence: CASSVRTREQYF.

The chain has TRBV12-5 and TRBJ2-1, with 7 nucleotides matching TRBD1. Per germline, CDR1 LGHNT and CDR2 FRNRAP. J gave up 3 bases and V 0 bases, and 5 bases lay outside the gene matches. The CDR3 is 16 amino acids. CDR3: CASGLVLGTDYNEQFF. The CDR3 DNA is TGTGCTAGTGGTTTGGTACTAGGGACAGACTACAATGAGCAGTTCTTC.

This sequence joins TRBV7-8 and TRBJ2-3, with 9 bases that match TRBD2. This CDR3 contains 14 residues. V dropped 5 bases and J dropped 12; count of bases not matched to a gene: 12. From germline, CDR1 is SGHVS and CDR2 FQNEAQ. DNA for the CDR3: TGTGCCAGCAGCCAGACCGGGGGGCGGGGGGGCCAGTATTTT. Amino acid sequence: CASSQTGGRGGQYF.

The chain is built from TRBV2 and TRBJ2-1, with TRBD2 matching over 10 bases. There are 14 residues in the CDR3. CDR1 is SNHLY and CDR2 is FYNNEI in the germline V gene. V shed 1 base and J 9 bases; nucleotides not matched to a gene: 3. The CDR3 sequence is CASSEELAGSEQFF. The DNA for the CDR3 is TGTGCCAGCAGTGAAGAACTAGCGGGGTCTGAGCAGTTCTTC.